This TCR beta chain originates from a study of blood T cells in healthy people across ages. The study's findings and limits: The lack of PBMC sorting stopped any conclusive naive versus antigen-experienced comparison.

Together with a sample-barcoded 5' primer, a J-beta primer mix was included in a second PCR lasting roughly 6 to 12 cycles. The study obtained at least 2.5 million CDR3-containing paired-end reads from every sample. TCRdb redid the calling of the 5' RACE reads with MiXCR, one entry per CDR3 protein. The sample lists 590,000 or so distinct CDR3 sequences, less than 35% occurring once. Extracted total RNA amounted to at least 6 micrograms for each sample. This clonotype was counted at least ten times. Its antigen is currently unknown. The V gene's germline CDR1 is DFQATT and CDR2 SNEGSKA (reference sequence). The CDR3 has 13 residues. V lost 1 base, J lost 4 bases, and 8 bases lay in between.

V gene TRBV20-1 combines with J gene TRBJ2-1; D is unclear. The sequencing sample was made of blood. This receptor was obtained from an elderly woman in good health. As DNA, the CDR3 is TGCAGTGCTAGAGGGACGAGGTACAATGAGCAGTTCTTC. The encoded protein is CSARGTRYNEQFF.